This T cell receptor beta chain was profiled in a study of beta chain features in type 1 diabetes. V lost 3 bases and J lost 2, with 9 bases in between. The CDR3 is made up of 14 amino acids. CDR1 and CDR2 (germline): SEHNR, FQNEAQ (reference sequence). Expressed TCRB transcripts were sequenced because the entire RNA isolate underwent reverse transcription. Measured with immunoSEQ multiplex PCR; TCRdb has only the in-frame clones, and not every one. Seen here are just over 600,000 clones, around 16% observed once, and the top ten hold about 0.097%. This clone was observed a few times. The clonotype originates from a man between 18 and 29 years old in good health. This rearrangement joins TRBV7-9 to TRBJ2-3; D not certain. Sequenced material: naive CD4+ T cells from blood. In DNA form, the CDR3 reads TGTGCCAGCAGCTTCCGTACAGACACAGATACGCAGTATTTT. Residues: CASSFRTDTDTQYF.